One and the same sample provided the 7 T cell receptor beta chains below, sequenced in a study of blood T cell repertoires in COVID-19. The method was immunoSEQ multiplex PCR; TCRdb's version includes in-frame clones alone and lacks a portion of them. Here the sample spans 89,000 or so clones, about 83% being singletons. The sample taken for sequencing was peripheral blood. Every receptor here comes from a man aged 50 to 59 with active COVID-19.

For this clone: The junction departs from germline at one end; a sequencing error may be responsible. The rearrangement links TRBV5-5 to TRBJ1-2; D is ambiguous. CDR3 length equals 13 residues. Germline CDR1 and CDR2: SGHKS and YYEKEE (reference sequence). The CDR3 nucleotides read TGTGCCAGCAGCTTGGCCGGTTCTCCCCCGATACCCTTC. Translation gives CASSLAGSPPIPF.

The gene calls are TRBV4-1 and TRBJ2-7, with 7 bases fitting TRBD1. CDR3 length: 17 residues. Germline V gene lookup returns CDR1 MGHRA and CDR2 YSYEKL. Germline trimming cut 4 bases from V and 1 base from J; bases unmatched to any gene: 13. The CDR3 DNA reads as TGCGCCAGCAGCCCAAAAGGGACAGCGAGGACGTCCTACGAGCAGTACTTC. It codes for CASSPKGTARTSYEQYF.

The chain recombines TRBV21-1 with TRBJ2-3; the DNA was not compared with TRBD2, the D call given in the table. TRBV21-1 is labeled a pseudogene. CDR3 length: 16 amino acids. CDR3 loop: CASSKDAGTSTDTQYF. The CDR3 nucleotides read TGTGCCAGCAGCAAAGATGCAGGGACTAGCACAGATACGCAGTATTTT.

V is TRBV18 and J is TRBJ1-1; D ambiguous. The CDR3 extends over 13 amino acids. V was shortened by 6 bases and J by 3 bases, with 11 bases between the two germline ends. Germline V gene lookup returns CDR1 KGHSH and CDR2 LQKENI. The DNA of the CDR3 is TGTGCCAGCTCCCGCACTCCGGACACTGAAGCTTTCTTT. The encoded protein is CASSRTPDTEAFF.

The rearrangement uses TRBV21-1 and TRBJ1-4. TRBV21-1 is an annotated pseudogene. The CDR3 has 13 amino acids. CDR3 DNA: TGTGCCAGCAGCAATGGAGGCGGTGAAAAACTGTTTTTT. Its translation: CASSNGGGEKLFF.

The chain employs TRBV5-1 and TRBJ2-1; 7 bases are a match to TRBD2. V trimming: 0 bases; J trimming: 2 bases; junction bases outside the gene matches: 5. Germline V gene data show CDR1 as SGHRS and CDR2 as YFSETQ. This CDR3 is built from 16 residues. In DNA form, the CDR3 reads TGCGCCAGCAGCTTGGACCCGGGAGGCCCCTACAATGAGCAGTTCTTC. Its protein product is CASSLDPGGPYNEQFF.

This chain uses TRBV10-2 with TRBJ1-2; TRBD1 matches at 7 bases. This CDR3 comprises 15 residues. V shed 3 bases, J shed 8 bases, and the junction held 12 bases outside the gene matches. Germline assignment: CDR1 WSHSY and CDR2 SAAADI. As DNA, the CDR3 is TGCGCCAGCAGTGACCAGGGGGGAACCGTTTCGGGCTACACCTTC. It translates to CASSDQGGTVSGYTF.